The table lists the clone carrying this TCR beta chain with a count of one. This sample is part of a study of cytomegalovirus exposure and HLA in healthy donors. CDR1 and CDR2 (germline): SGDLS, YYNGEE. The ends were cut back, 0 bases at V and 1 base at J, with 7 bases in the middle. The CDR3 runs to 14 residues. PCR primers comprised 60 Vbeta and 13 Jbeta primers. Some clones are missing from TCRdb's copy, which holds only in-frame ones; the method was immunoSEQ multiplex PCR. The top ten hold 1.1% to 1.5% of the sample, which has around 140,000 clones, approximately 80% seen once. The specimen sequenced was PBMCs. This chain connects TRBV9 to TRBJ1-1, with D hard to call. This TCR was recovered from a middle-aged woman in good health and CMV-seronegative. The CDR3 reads CASSVGPENTEAFF. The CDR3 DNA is TGTGCCAGCAGCGTAGGGCCAGAGAACACTGAAGCTTTCTTT.